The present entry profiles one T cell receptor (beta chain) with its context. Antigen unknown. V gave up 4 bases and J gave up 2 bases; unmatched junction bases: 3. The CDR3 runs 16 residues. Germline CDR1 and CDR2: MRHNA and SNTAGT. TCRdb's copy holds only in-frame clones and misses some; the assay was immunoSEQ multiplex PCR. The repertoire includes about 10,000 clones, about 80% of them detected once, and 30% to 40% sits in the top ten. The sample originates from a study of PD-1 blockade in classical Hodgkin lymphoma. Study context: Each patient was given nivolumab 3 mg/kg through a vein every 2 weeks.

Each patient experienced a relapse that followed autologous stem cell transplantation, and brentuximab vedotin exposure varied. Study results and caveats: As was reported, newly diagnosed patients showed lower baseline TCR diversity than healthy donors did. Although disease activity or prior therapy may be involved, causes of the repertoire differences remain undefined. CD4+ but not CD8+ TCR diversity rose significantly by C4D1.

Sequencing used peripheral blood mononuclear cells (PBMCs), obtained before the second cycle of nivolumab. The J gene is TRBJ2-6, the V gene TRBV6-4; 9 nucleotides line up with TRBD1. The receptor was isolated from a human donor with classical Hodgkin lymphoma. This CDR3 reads CASSVTGGAGANVLTF. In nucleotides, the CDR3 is TGTGCCAGCAGTGTAACAGGGGGCGCTGGGGCCAACGTCCTGACTTTC.